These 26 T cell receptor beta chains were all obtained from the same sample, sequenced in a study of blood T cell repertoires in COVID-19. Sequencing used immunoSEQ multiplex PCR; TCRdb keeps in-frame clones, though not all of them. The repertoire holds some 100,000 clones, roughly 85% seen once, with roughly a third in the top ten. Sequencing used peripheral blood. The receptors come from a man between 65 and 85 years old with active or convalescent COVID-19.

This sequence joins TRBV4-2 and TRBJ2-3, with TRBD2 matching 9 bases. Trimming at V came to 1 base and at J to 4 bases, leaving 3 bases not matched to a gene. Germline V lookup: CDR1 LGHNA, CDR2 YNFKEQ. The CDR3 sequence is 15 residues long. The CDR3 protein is CASSQGAGGPDTQYF. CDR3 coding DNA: TGTGCCAGCAGCCAAGGGGCGGGGGGGCCAGATACGCAGTATTTT.

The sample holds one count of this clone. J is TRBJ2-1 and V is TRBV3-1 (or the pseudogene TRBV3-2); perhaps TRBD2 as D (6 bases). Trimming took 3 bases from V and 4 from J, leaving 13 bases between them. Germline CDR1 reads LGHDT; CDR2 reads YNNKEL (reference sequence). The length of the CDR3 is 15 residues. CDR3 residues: CASSQSGSDYNEQFF. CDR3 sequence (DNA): TGTGCCAGCAGCCAGAGCGGGTCCGATTACAATGAGCAGTTCTTC.

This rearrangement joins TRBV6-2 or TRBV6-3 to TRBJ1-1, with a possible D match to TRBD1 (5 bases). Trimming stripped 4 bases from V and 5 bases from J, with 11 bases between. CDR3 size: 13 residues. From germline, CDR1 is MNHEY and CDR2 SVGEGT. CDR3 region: CASSSRGRTEAFF. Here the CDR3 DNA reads TGTGCCAGCAGTTCGCGGGGGAGGACTGAAGCTTTCTTT.

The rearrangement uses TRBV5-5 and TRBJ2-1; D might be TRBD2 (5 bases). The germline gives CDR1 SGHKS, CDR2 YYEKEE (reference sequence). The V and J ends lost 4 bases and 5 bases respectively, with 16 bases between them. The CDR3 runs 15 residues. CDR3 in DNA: TGTGCCAGCAGCCAGATGAGCGGAGCGAACAATGAGCAGTTCTTC. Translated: CASSQMSGANNEQFF.

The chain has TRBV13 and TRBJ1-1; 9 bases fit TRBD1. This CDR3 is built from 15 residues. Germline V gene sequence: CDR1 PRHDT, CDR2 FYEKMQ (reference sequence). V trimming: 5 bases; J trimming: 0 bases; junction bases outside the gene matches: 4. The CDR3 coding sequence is TGTGCCAGCAGCAAAAGACAGGGGGTGAACACTGAAGCTTTCTTT. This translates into CASSKRQGVNTEAFF. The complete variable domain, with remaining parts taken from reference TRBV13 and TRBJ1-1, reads AAGVIQSPRHLIKEKRETATLKCYPIPRHDTVYWYQQGPGQDPQFLISFYEKMQSDKGSIPDRFSAQQFSDYHSELNMSSLELGDSALYFCASSKRQGVNTEAFFGQGTRLTVV.

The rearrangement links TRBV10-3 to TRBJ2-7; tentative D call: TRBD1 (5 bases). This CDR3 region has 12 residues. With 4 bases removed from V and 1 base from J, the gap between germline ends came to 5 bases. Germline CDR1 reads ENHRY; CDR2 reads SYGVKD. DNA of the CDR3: TGTGCCATCAGTGCAGGGTCCTACGAGCAGTACTTC. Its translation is CAISAGSYEQYF.

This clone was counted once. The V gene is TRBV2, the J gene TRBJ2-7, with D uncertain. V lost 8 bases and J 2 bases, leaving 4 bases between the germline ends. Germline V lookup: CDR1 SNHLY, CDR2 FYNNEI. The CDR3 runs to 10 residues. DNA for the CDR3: TGTGCCAGCGGCCCCTACGAGCAGTACTTC. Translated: CASGPYEQYF.

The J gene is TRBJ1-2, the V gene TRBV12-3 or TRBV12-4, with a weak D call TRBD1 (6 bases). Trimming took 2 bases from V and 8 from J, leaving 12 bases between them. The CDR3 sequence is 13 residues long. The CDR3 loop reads CASSLRTGRGYTF. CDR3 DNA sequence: TGTGCCAGCAGTTTAAGAACAGGGCGGGGCTACACCTTC.

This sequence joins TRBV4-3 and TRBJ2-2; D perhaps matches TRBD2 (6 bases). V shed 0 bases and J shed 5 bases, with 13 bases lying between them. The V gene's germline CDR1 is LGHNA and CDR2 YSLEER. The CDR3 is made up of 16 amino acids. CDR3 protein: CASSQDGRTATGELFF. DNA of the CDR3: TGCGCCAGCAGCCAAGACGGGAGAACTGCTACCGGGGAGCTGTTTTTT.

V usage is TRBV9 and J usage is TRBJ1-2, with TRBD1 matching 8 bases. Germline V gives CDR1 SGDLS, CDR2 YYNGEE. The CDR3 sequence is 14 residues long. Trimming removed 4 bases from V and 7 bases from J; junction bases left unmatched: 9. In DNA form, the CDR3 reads TGTGCCAGCAGCCCTGGACAGGGAGTTGGTGGCTACACCTTC. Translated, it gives CASSPGQGVGGYTF.

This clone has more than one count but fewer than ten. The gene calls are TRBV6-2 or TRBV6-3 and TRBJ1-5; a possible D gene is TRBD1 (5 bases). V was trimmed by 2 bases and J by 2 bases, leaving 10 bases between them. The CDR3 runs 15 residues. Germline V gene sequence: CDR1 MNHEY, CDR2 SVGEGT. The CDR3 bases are TGTGCCAGCAGTTACATGGGGCTGGGCAATCAGCCCCAGCATTTT. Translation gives CASSYMGLGNQPQHF.

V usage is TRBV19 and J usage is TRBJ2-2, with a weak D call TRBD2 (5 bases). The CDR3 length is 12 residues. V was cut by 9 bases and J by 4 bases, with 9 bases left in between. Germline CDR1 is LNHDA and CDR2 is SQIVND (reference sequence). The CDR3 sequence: CASRRVTGELFF. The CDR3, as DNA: TGTGCCAGCCGGCGGGTCACCGGGGAGCTGTTTTTT.

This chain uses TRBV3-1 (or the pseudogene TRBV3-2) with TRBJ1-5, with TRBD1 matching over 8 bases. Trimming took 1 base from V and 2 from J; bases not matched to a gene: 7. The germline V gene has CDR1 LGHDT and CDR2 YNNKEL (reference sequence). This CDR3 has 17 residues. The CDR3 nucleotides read TGTGCCAGCAGCCAAGTCCCCCAGGGGGCAGGCAATCAGCCCCAGCATTTT. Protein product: CASSQVPQGAGNQPQHF.

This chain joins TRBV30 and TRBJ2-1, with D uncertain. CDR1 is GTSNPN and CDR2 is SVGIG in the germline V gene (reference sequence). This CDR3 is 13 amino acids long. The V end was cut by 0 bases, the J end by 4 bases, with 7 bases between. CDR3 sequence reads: CAWSVERYNEQFF. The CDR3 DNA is TGTGCCTGGAGTGTAGAGCGATACAATGAGCAGTTCTTC.

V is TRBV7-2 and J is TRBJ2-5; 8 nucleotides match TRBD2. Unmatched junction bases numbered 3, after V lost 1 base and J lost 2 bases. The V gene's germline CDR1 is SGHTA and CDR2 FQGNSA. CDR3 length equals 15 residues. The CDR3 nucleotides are TGTGCCAGCAGCTTAGAACTAGCGGCACAAGAGACCCAGTACTTC. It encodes CASSLELAAQETQYF. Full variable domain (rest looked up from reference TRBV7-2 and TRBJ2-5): GAGVSQSPSNKVTEKGKDVELRCDPISGHTALYWYRQSLGQGLEFLIYFQGNSAPDKSGLPSDRFSAERTGGSVSTLTIQRTQQEDSAVYLCASSLELAAQETQYFGPGTRLLVL.

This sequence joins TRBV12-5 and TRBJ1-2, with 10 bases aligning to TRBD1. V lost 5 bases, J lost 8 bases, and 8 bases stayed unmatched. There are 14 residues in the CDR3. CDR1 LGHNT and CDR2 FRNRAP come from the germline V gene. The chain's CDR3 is CASGPPGQGQGYTF. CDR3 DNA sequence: TGTGCTAGTGGTCCGCCGGGACAGGGGCAGGGCTACACCTTC.

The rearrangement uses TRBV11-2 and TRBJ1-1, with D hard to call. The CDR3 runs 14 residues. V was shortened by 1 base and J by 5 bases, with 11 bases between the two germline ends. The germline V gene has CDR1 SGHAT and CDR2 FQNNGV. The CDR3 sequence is CASSLVRGGTEAFF. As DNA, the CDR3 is TGTGCCAGCAGCTTAGTTCGAGGTGGGACTGAAGCTTTCTTT.

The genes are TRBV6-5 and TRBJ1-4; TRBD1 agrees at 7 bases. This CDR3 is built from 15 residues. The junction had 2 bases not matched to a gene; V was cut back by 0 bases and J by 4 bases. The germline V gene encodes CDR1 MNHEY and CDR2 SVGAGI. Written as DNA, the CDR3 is TGTGCCAGCAGTTACTCGACAGGGATTAATGAAAAACTGTTTTTT. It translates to CASSYSTGINEKLFF.

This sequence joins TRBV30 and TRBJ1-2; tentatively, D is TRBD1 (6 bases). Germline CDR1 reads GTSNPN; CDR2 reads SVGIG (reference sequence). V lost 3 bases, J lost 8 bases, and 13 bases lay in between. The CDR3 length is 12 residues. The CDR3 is CAWRANGGGYTF. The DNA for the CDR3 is TGTGCCTGGAGAGCAAATGGGGGCGGCTACACCTTC. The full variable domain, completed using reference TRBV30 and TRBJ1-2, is SQTIHQWPATLVQPVGSPLSLECTVEGTSNPNLYWYRQAAGRGLQLLFYSVGIGQISSEVPQNLSASRPQDRQFILSSKKLLLSDSGFYLCAWRANGGGYTFGSGTRLTVV.

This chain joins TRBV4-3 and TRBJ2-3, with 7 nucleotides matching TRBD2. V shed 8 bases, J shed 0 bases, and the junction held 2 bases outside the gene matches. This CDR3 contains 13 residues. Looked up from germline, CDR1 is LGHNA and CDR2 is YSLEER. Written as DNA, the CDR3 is TGCGCCAGCGGCGGGGGTAGCACAGATACGCAGTATTTT. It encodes CASGGGSTDTQYF.

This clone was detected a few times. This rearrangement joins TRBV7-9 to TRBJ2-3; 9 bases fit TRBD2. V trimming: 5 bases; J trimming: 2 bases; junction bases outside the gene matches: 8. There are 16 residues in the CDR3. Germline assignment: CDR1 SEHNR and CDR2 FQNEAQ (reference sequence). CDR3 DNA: TGTGCCAGCAGCCATGTAGCGGGAGTTCCCACAGATACGCAGTATTTT. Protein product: CASSHVAGVPTDTQYF.

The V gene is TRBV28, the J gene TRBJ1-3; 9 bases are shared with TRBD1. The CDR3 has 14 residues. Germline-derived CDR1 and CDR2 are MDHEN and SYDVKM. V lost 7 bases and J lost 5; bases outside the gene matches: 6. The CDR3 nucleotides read TGTGCCAGCACGATACAGGGGGCTAGAAACACCATATATTTT. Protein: CASTIQGARNTIYF.

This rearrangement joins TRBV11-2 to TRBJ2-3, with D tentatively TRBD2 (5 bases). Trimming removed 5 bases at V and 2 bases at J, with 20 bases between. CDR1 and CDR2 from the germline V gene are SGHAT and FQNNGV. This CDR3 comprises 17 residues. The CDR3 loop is CASSTTLGGPDTDTQYF. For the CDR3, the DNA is TGTGCCAGCAGCACAACCCTTGGCGGGCCAGACACAGATACGCAGTATTTT.

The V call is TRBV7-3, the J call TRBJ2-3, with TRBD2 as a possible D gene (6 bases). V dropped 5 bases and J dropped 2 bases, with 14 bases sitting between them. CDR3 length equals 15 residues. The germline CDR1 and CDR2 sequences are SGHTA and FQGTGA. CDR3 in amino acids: CASSPFSGPTDTQYF. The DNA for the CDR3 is TGTGCCAGCAGCCCCTTTAGCGGTCCCACAGATACGCAGTATTTT. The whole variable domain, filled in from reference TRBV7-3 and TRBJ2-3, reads GAGVSQTPSNKVTEKGKYVELRCDPISGHTALYWYRQSLGQGPEFLIYFQGTGAADDSGLPNDRFFAVRPEGSVSTLKIQRTERGDSAVYLCASSPFSGPTDTQYFGPGTRLTVL.

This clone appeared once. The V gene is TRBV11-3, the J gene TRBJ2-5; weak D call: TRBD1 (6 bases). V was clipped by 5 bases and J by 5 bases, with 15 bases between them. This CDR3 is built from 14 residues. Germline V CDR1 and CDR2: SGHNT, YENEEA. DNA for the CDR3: TGTGCCAGCAGCAACCGTGGACAGCTCGAGACCCAGTACTTC. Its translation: CASSNRGQLETQYF.

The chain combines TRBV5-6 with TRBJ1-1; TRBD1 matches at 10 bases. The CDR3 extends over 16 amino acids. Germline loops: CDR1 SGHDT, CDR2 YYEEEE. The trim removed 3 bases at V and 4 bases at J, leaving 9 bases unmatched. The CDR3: CASSSRQGASGTEAFF. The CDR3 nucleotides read TGTGCCAGCAGCTCACGACAGGGGGCGAGTGGCACTGAAGCTTTCTTT.